The 27 T cell receptor beta chains below all came from one sample that was sequenced in a study of cytomegalovirus exposure and HLA in healthy donors. Only in-frame clones appear in the TCRdb table, and some are missing; sequencing was by immunoSEQ multiplex PCR. The table lists about 220,000 clones, 80% to 90% of them singletons. The specimen was PBMCs. Receptors originate from a woman under 30 in good health and CMV-seronegative.

The rearrangement links TRBV28 to TRBJ2-7; possibly TRBD1 for D (5 bases). This CDR3 is 13 amino acids long. The germline V and J ends were trimmed by 8 bases and 0 bases, with 11 bases remaining between them. CDR1 is MDHEN and CDR2 is SYDVKM in the germline V gene. CDR3 DNA: TGTGCCAGCCAGACAGATAGCTCCTACGAGCAGTACTTC. This gives the protein CASQTDSSYEQYF.

The V call is TRBV28, the J call TRBJ2-7, with TRBD1 matching 8 bases. The CDR3 is 16 residues long. The junction had 12 bases not matched to a gene; V was cut back by 7 bases and J by 1 base. The germline V gene has CDR1 MDHEN and CDR2 SYDVKM. For the CDR3, the DNA is TGTGCCAGCACCACTAACCAGGGGGCCGAATCCTACGAGCAGTACTTC. Its translation is CASTTNQGAESYEQYF.

The chain uses TRBV2 and TRBJ2-7; 8 bases match TRBD2. V shed 7 bases and J 0 bases; nucleotides not matched to a gene: 8. Germline V gene sequence: CDR1 SNHLY, CDR2 FYNNEI. The CDR3 covers 15 residues. DNA of the CDR3: TGTGCCAGCAAGCTAGCGGGCCATAGCTCCTACGAGCAGTACTTC. It specifies CASKLAGHSSYEQYF. Variable domain in full (rest from reference TRBV2 and TRBJ2-7): EPEVTQTPSHQVTQMGQEVILRCVPISNHLYFYWYRQILGQKVEFLVSFYNNEISEKSEIFDDQFSVERPDGSNFTLKIRSTKLEDSAMYFCASKLAGHSSYEQYFGPGTRLTVT.

The V call is TRBV5-4, the J call TRBJ1-2; unclear D gene. Germline CDR1 SGHNT, CDR2 YYREEE (reference sequence). The V gene lost 0 bases and the J gene lost 10 bases, with 13 bases spanning the gap. CDR3 size: 13 residues. The CDR3 here is CASSLAGVGDYTF. The CDR3 region has the DNA TGTGCCAGCAGCTTGGCCGGGGTGGGTGACTACACCTTC.

This clone occurred a few times. The chain has TRBV19 and TRBJ1-2, with 9 bases matching TRBD1. The CDR3 totals 14 residues. Germline CDR1 reads LNHDA; CDR2 reads SQIVND (reference sequence). V was clipped by 6 bases and J by 7 bases; unmatched bases: 9. For the CDR3, the DNA is TGTGCCAGTAGATCCATGGGACAGGGATCTGGCTACACCTTC. This gives the protein CASRSMGQGSGYTF.

The genes are TRBV7-9 and TRBJ2-1; 9 positions match TRBD2. This CDR3 is 16 amino acids long. Trimming cost V 5 bases and J 8 bases; bases outside gene matches: 13. In germline, CDR1 is SEHNR, CDR2 FQNEAQ (reference sequence). The CDR3 reads CASSTVLAGVVDEQFF. CDR3 bases: TGTGCCAGCAGCACCGTTTTAGCGGGAGTAGTCGATGAGCAGTTCTTC.

This rearrangement joins TRBV5-4 to TRBJ2-7; a possible D gene is TRBD2 (6 bases). The CDR3 extends over 16 amino acids. Trimming shortened V by 4 bases and J by 4 bases, and 21 bases separated the two germline ends. CDR1 and CDR2 from the germline V gene are SGHNT and YYREEE (reference sequence). CDR3 amino acids: CASSPSGGGALYEQYF. The CDR3 nucleotides are TGTGCCAGCAGCCCGTCCGGTGGAGGGGCATTGTACGAGCAGTACTTC.

This chain joins TRBV6-6 and TRBJ2-2, with 10 bases aligning to TRBD1. Germline V gene lookup returns CDR1 MNHNY and CDR2 SVGAGI (reference sequence). CDR3 length equals 15 residues. V lost 6 bases and J lost 8; bases outside the gene matches: 9. DNA of the CDR3: TGTGCCAGCAGCCCAGGACAGGGGGTGGTAGGGGAGCTGTTTTTT. Its protein product is CASSPGQGVVGELFF.

V gene TRBV30 combines with J gene TRBJ2-3, with D maybe TRBD2 (6 bases). Trimming shortened V by 4 bases and J by 1 base, and 12 bases separated the two germline ends. Germline CDR1 reads GTSNPN; CDR2 reads SVGIG (reference sequence). The CDR3 has 14 residues. The DNA for the CDR3 is TGTGCCTGGACCCTCCTAGCGCGCACAGATACGCAGTATTTT. This sequence encodes CAWTLLARTDTQYF.

V gene TRBV4-2 combines with J gene TRBJ1-4; 9 bases are a match to TRBD1. The CDR3 runs 16 residues. Per germline, CDR1 LGHNA and CDR2 YNFKEQ. Trimming at V came to 3 bases and at J to 5 bases, leaving 7 bases not matched to a gene. The chain's CDR3 is CASSQDGTGRNEKLFF. The CDR3 region has the DNA TGTGCCAGCAGCCAGGATGGGACAGGGCGCAATGAAAAACTGTTTTTT.

This rearrangement joins TRBV28 to TRBJ2-3, with 10 bases fitting TRBD2. The CDR3 runs 15 residues. From germline, CDR1 is MDHEN and CDR2 SYDVKM. The trim removed 6 bases at V and 0 bases at J, leaving 3 bases unmatched. The CDR3 loop is CASRKTSGSTDTQYF. The CDR3 coding sequence is TGTGCCAGCAGAAAGACTAGCGGGAGCACAGATACGCAGTATTTT.

The chain links TRBV6-5 to TRBJ2-3; D is possibly TRBD2 (5 bases). V was shortened by 4 bases and J by 6 bases, with 14 bases between the two germline ends. The CDR3 is 14 amino acids. From germline, CDR1 is MNHEY and CDR2 SVGAGI. CDR3 in DNA: TGTGCCAGCAGTTCCAACCCGGGAAGGGATACGCAGTATTTT. Residues: CASSSNPGRDTQYF.

The chain employs TRBV5-6 and TRBJ1-1; 10 bases line up with TRBD1. The junction had 5 bases not matched to a gene; V was cut back by 0 bases and J by 3 bases. The CDR3 length is 16 residues. In germline, CDR1 is SGHDT, CDR2 YYEEEE. CDR3 in amino acids: CASSLEGDRGDTEAFF. CDR3 DNA sequence: TGTGCCAGCAGCTTGGAGGGGGACAGGGGTGACACTGAAGCTTTCTTT.

This clone was detected only once. This chain links TRBV18 with TRBJ1-4, with 7 nucleotides matching TRBD1. The CDR3 runs 15 residues. After removal of 2 bases from V and 8 bases from J, the junction contained 8 bases not matched to a gene. Germline values: CDR1 KGHSH, CDR2 LQKENI. This CDR3 reads CASSPSQGSGEKLFF. CDR3 in DNA: TGTGCCAGCTCACCATCACAGGGGAGTGGCGAAAAACTGTTTTTT.

This chain connects TRBV2 to TRBJ2-7; D is uncertain. Deletions cut 8 bases from V and 6 bases from J, with 14 bases between. Germline lookup yields CDR1 SNHLY and CDR2 FYNNEI. The CDR3 spans 12 residues. CDR3 DNA sequence: TGTGCCAGCGGCGGTCACCTCGGCGAGCAGTACTTC. It encodes CASGGHLGEQYF.

V is TRBV5-8 and J is TRBJ1-2; D is possibly TRBD1 (6 bases). The CDR3 runs 13 residues. V lost 4 bases to trimming and J lost 7 bases, with 14 bases between them. Germline assignment: CDR1 SGHTS and CDR2 YDEGEE. The CDR3 reads CASSRGGAGGYTF. The DNA of the CDR3 is TGTGCCAGCAGCCGGGGGGGCGCCGGTGGCTACACCTTC.

The CDR3 spells CATSTGAYGYTF. In DNA form, the CDR3 reads TGTGCCACCAGTACAGGGGCCTATGGCTACACCTTC. This chain links TRBV15 with TRBJ1-2, with 7 nucleotides matching TRBD1. The CDR3 is made up of 12 amino acids. Germline assignment: CDR1 LNHNV and CDR2 YYDKDF (reference sequence). V was clipped by 6 bases and J by 4 bases; unmatched bases: 2.

The chain links TRBV29-1 to TRBJ2-7; D remains ambiguous. V dropped 6 bases and J dropped 6 bases, with 9 bases sitting between them. CDR3 length: 10 residues. CDR1 and CDR2 (germline): SQVTM, ANQGSEA. Written as DNA, the CDR3 is TGCAGCGTCATCAACAGCGAGCAGTACTTC. Its translation: CSVINSEQYF.

A word on this clone: Other nucleotide sequences in the sample specify the same CDR3. The CDR3 protein is CASSLDRDTEAFF. The CDR3 DNA is TGTGCCAGCAGTTTAGACAGGGACACTGAAGCTTTCTTT. The rearrangement joins TRBV28 to TRBJ1-1; 7 bases match TRBD1. Germline loops: CDR1 MDHEN, CDR2 SYDVKM. The CDR3 length is 13 residues. V trimming: 2 bases; J trimming: 3 bases; junction bases outside the gene matches: 0.

The chain joins TRBV5-4 to TRBJ1-1; D possibly corresponds to TRBD1 (5 bases). V gave up 0 bases and J gave up 10 bases, with 13 bases separating them. The CDR3 loop spans 13 amino acids. Germline CDR1 and CDR2: SGHNT and YYREEE (reference sequence). The CDR3 protein is CASSLEGGVGAFF. Here the CDR3 DNA reads TGTGCCAGCAGCTTGGAAGGAGGGGTAGGAGCTTTCTTT.

The rearrangement links TRBV28 to TRBJ1-1; D unclear. Germline lookup yields CDR1 MDHEN and CDR2 SYDVKM. The CDR3 consists of 12 residues. The ends were cut back, 2 bases at V and 8 bases at J, with 9 bases in the middle. For the CDR3, the DNA is TGTGCCAGCAGTTTAACCAGGAGGGAAGCTTTCTTT. Its translation is CASSLTRREAFF.

Comments on this clone: This CDR3 is also generated by other DNA sequences in the sample. J is TRBJ2-7 and V is TRBV5-4, with D tentatively TRBD1 (6 bases). The CDR3 is 13 amino acids. CDR1 is SGHNT, CDR2 YYREEE, per germline (reference sequence). Trimming pared 2 bases from V and 3 bases from J, leaving 9 bases between. The CDR3 sequence is CASSFGTSYEQYF. CDR3 DNA sequence: TGTGCCAGCAGCTTTGGGACAAGCTACGAGCAGTACTTC.

The rearrangement uses TRBV5-4 and TRBJ2-3, with 10 bases identical to TRBD1. Germline V gives CDR1 SGHNT, CDR2 YYREEE (reference sequence). This CDR3 region has 16 residues. Trimming removed 4 bases from V and 5 bases from J; junction bases left unmatched: 10. CDR3 DNA sequence: TGTGCCAGCAGCGCCCGACAGGGGGCGCGAGGAGATACGCAGTATTTT. It codes for CASSARQGARGDTQYF.

This chain connects TRBV7-8 to TRBJ2-2; 11 bases fit TRBD2. CDR3 length equals 19 residues. With 0 bases clipped from V and 6 bases from J, the junction kept 12 bases outside the gene matches. Germline CDR1 reads SGHVS; CDR2 reads FQNEAQ. DNA of the CDR3: TGTGCCAGCAGCTTAGCCATTTTACTAGCGGGAGAGGCTGCCGGGGAGCTGTTTTTT. This translates into CASSLAILLAGEAAGELFF.

The genes are TRBV28 and TRBJ2-7; TRBD2 might be the D (5 bases). The germline V gene has CDR1 MDHEN and CDR2 SYDVKM. V was trimmed by 3 bases and J by 1 base, leaving 19 bases between them. CDR3 length equals 17 residues. This CDR3 is CASSLSPEAIPSYEQYF. In DNA form, the CDR3 reads TGTGCCAGCAGTTTGTCGCCGGAGGCGATCCCTTCCTACGAGCAGTACTTC.

A single count supports this clone. This sequence joins TRBV5-6 and TRBJ2-7; D gene unclear. The CDR3 totals 15 residues. Between the trimmed V and J ends, which lost 1 base and 2 bases, there was a span of 13 bases. Germline lookup yields CDR1 SGHDT and CDR2 YYEEEE. The CDR3 DNA is TGTGCCAGCAGCTTGTATGTCAGATCGACCTACGAGCAGTACTTC. It translates to CASSLYVRSTYEQYF.

The chain has TRBV28 and TRBJ2-7; D is possibly TRBD2 (5 bases). V lost 6 bases to trimming and J lost 7 bases, with 10 bases between them. The CDR3 spans 11 residues. CDR1 MDHEN and CDR2 SYDVKM come from the germline V gene. The CDR3 loop is CASSIQREQYF. The DNA for the CDR3 is TGTGCCAGCAGCATTCAGCGGGAGCAGTACTTC.